The clone carrying this T cell receptor beta chain was found a few times. TCRdb re-called the PCR reads through MiXCR, storing one row per CDR3 protein. The data contain about 98,000 distinct CDR3 sequences, about half of them singletons. The entry originates in a study of CDR3 diversity in severe acne. The CDR3 has 15 residues. With V trimmed by 5 bases and J by 5 bases, 9 bases remained unmatched. From germline, CDR1 is MNHNY and CDR2 SVGAGI (reference sequence). This TCR was sampled from a male donor with acne. The chain combines TRBV6-6 with TRBJ2-5; 9 bases agree with TRBD2. Sequences were obtained from blood. The CDR3 here is CASSPRLAGTETQYF. The CDR3 DNA sequence: TGTGCCAGCAGTCCTAGGCTAGCGGGGACCGAGACCCAGTACTTC.